This TCR beta chain was profiled in a study of T cells in tuberculosis (dated by TCRdb to 2016 to 2019). About the investigation overall: In the study, CD1B tetramers and high-throughput TCR immunosequencing were combined to characterize T cells specific for the mycobacterial lipid antigen glucose monomycolate (GMM). With 9 to 10 people per group, a South African clinical cohort compared IGRA-negative adolescents, IGRA-positive adolescents with latent tuberculosis, and adults with active tuberculosis. PBMC from active tuberculosis patients were archived either before standard anti-tuberculosis treatment began or within 7 days of the start of that treatment. Broader findings and caveats from the paper: An accuracy of about 89% (AUROC 0.75 to 0.9) was reached by a classifier using the diverse GMM-specific repertoire, compared with about 70% accuracy when GEM motif frequencies were used. Shorter CDR3-alpha lengths in active tuberculosis patients partly drove the smaller NN-distances, and the TCR-beta difference was not statistically significant. Active tuberculosis TCR-alpha repertoires showed smaller mean NN-distances to GMM-specific TCRs than IGRA-negative controls, suggesting clonal expansion of these TCRs. Which clinical samples got chosen depended on the availability of cryopreserved specimens, and the active tuberculosis cases were adults, whereas the controls were adolescents.

The immunoSEQ multiplex PCR assay was used to generate TCR libraries, with TCR-beta and/or TCR-alpha/delta assays applied to each sample. The amplified TCR libraries were sequenced on the Illumina high-throughput platform. From the authors' description of their analysis: Clustering and dimensionality reduction were performed using pairwise TCRdist distances among GMM-specific receptors from ex vivo sorted or in vitro expanded T cells. The score assigned to each clinical repertoire was mean NN-distance, meaning the average TCRdist to the nearest 10% of tetramer-positive reference sequences. GEM TCR motif frequency was computed as the fraction of unique TCRs matching known GEM sequences by V/J usage and CDR3 length. Active tuberculosis was classified by linear discriminant analysis with leave-one-out cross-validation, implemented in scikit-learn. TCRdb obtained this table from immuneACCESS and retained in-frame rearrangements with V and J assigned. These tables miss some clones; where compared with another copy, unresolved V genes account for less than half of the shortfall, and the remainder is unexplained. V, J and clone size reflect that table, while D and trimming were determined from the DNA. This sample lists under 45,000 clones; 80% to 95% were detected once. 2.4% of the sample lies in the top ten.

Explained via the paper, the time point label denotes: new active TB diagnosis, blood taken before or within 7 days of starting treatment. Active tuberculosis patients were HIV-seronegative South African adults aged 18 years or older with a new diagnosis. Confirmation of active tuberculosis was obtained by positive sputum smear microscopy and/or positive M. tuberculosis culture. Immunosequencing was performed on unsorted cryopreserved PBMC, with 95,000 to 100,000 T cells per clinical donor covered on average. As concerns this clone: No antigen is known for it. Base-call qualities are not available, and no considerably larger clone is one nucleotide away.

The CDR3 spans 14 residues, from the cysteine through the phenylalanine. Of the read, only the CDR3 DNA is kept; its 42 bases are in frame from base 1. The V end loses 5 bases and the J end loses 1 base, and a stretch of 9 bases separates them. The germline V gene specifies SNHLY as CDR1 and FYNNEI as CDR2. The sequence links TRBV2 to TRBJ1-3; matching of 5 bases hints at TRBD1 as the D gene. The sample here was PBMCs, taken at tuberculosis diagnosis. The sequence derives from an adult with tuberculosis. The DNA sequence is TGTGCCAGCAGTCCGCGACAGTCTGGAAACACCATATATTTT. The encoded protein is CASSPRQSGNTIYF.